Presented here are 24 T cell receptor beta chains from one specimen sequenced in a study of CD8 T cells in Susac syndrome. RNA totalling about 0.45 to 1 ug underwent reverse transcription with random hexamers. TCRdb re-called the immunoSEQ multiplex PCR reads with MiXCR, one entry per CDR3 protein. The sample holds 150,000 to 200,000 distinct CDR3 sequences, over 85% seen once. Sequences were obtained from CD4+ T cells from PBMCs. Receptors originate from a human donor in good health.

This rearrangement joins TRBV29-1 to TRBJ1-1, with unresolved D. CDR3 length: 13 amino acids. Trimming cost V 4 bases and J 1 base, with 10 bases left between them. Germline V gene data show CDR1 as SQVTM and CDR2 as ANQGSEA. For the CDR3, the DNA is TGCAGCGTTGGCGATACAAGGAACACTGAAGCTTTCTTT. This sequence encodes CSVGDTRNTEAFF. Filled out from reference TRBV29-1 and TRBJ1-1, the complete variable domain reads SAVISQKPSRDICQRGTSLTIQCQVDSQVTMMFWYRQQPGQSLTLIATANQGSEATYESGFVIDKFPISRPNLTFSTLTVSNMSPEDSSIYLCSVGDTRNTEAFFGQGTRLTVV.

The chain uses TRBV18 and TRBJ2-5, with 8 bases fitting TRBD1. The CDR3 covers 15 residues. The trim removed 3 bases at V and 2 bases at J, leaving 5 bases unmatched. The germline CDR1 and CDR2 sequences are KGHSH and LQKENI. The CDR3 reads CASSPGQVLQETQYF. The CDR3 DNA reads as TGTGCCAGCTCACCGGGACAGGTTCTACAAGAGACCCAGTACTTC.

The V and J genes are TRBV7-3 and TRBJ2-7, with 8 bases fitting TRBD1. V shed 0 bases, J shed 9 bases, and the junction held 4 bases outside the gene matches. The CDR3 has 13 amino acids. From germline, CDR1 is SGHTA and CDR2 FQGTGA. For the CDR3, the DNA is TGTGCCAGCAGCTTAACGGACAGGGCTGTGCAGTACTTC. Its translation: CASSLTDRAVQYF.

The CDR3 loop is CASRSSEWTEAFF. CDR3 DNA: TGTGCCAGCAGGTCGTCGGAGTGGACTGAAGCTTTCTTT. This chain uses TRBV2 with TRBJ1-1; D uncertain. The V end was cut by 6 bases, the J end by 5 bases, with 13 bases between. CDR1 SNHLY and CDR2 FYNNEI come from the germline V gene. This CDR3 region has 13 residues. Full variable domain (outside the CDR3, taken from reference TRBV2 and TRBJ1-1): EPEVTQTPSHQVTQMGQEVILRCVPISNHLYFYWYRQILGQKVEFLVSFYNNEISEKSEIFDDQFSVERPDGSNFTLKIRSTKLEDSAMYFCASRSSEWTEAFFGQGTRLTVV.

The sample holds a few counts of this clonotype. This chain connects TRBV6-5 to TRBJ1-1, with TRBD1 matching over 10 bases. This CDR3 has 14 amino acids. The ends lost 4 bases at V and 5 bases at J; junction bases unmatched: 4. CDR1 is MNHEY and CDR2 is SVGAGI in the germline V gene. The CDR3 is CASSSGQGGTEAFF. CDR3 DNA: TGTGCCAGCAGTTCCGGACAGGGGGGGACTGAAGCTTTCTTT.

V and J are TRBV5-5 and TRBJ2-7; no definite D call. The CDR3 consists of 15 residues. V lost 1 base and J lost 2, with 13 bases in between. Looked up from germline, CDR1 is SGHKS and CDR2 is YYEKEE (reference sequence). The CDR3 loop reads CASSLRYGVTYEQYF. In DNA, the CDR3 is TGTGCCAGCAGCTTGCGGTATGGGGTGACCTACGAGCAGTACTTC.

The chain employs TRBV6-1 and TRBJ2-3, with TRBD2 matching 7 bases. V shed 2 bases and J 8 bases; nucleotides not matched to a gene: 7. Looked up from germline, CDR1 is MNHNS and CDR2 is SASEGT. This CDR3 comprises 14 residues. CDR3 amino acids: CASSELGGYGTQYF. In nucleotides, the CDR3 is TGTGCCAGCAGTGAACTCGGGGGGTACGGTACGCAGTATTTT.

The J gene is TRBJ1-3, the V gene TRBV7-8, with D uncertain. The CDR3 extends over 14 amino acids. The V and J ends lost 5 bases and 6 bases respectively, with 14 bases between them. CDR1 and CDR2 from the germline V gene are SGHVS and FQNEAQ. CDR3 amino acids: CASSPGLAENTIYF. The CDR3 bases are TGTGCCAGCAGCCCCGGTCTGGCGGAAAACACCATATATTTT.

The V gene is TRBV12-3 or TRBV12-4, the J gene TRBJ2-5, with 8 bases aligning to TRBD2. The CDR3 runs to 14 residues. The ends lost 4 bases at V and 5 bases at J; junction bases unmatched: 6. The CDR3 DNA is TGTGCCAGCAGTTATGGAGCGGGGGAGGAGACCCAGTACTTC. Translated: CASSYGAGEETQYF.

V and J are TRBV12-5 and TRBJ2-5, with 7 nucleotides matching TRBD2. The CDR3 runs to 14 residues. V lost 5 bases, J lost 2 bases, and 5 bases stayed unmatched. Germline V gene lookup returns CDR1 LGHNT and CDR2 FRNRAP. The CDR3 nucleotides read TGTGCTAGTGGTCCCGGGACTACACAAGAGACCCAGTACTTC. Encoded protein: CASGPGTTQETQYF.

This chain uses TRBV9 with TRBJ2-2; D remains ambiguous. Germline assignment: CDR1 SGDLS and CDR2 YYNGEE. The CDR3 covers 13 residues. CDR3 sequence reads: CAGSPENTGELFF. For the CDR3, the DNA is TGTGCGGGCAGTCCTGAGAACACCGGGGAGCTGTTTTTT. The whole variable domain, filled in from reference TRBV9 and TRBJ2-2, reads DSGVTQTPKHLITATGQRVTLRCSPRSGDLSVYWYQQSLDQGLQFLIQYYNGEERAKGNILERFSAQQFPDLHSELNLSSLELGDSALYFCAGSPENTGELFFGEGSRLTVL.

The CDR3 here is CSLTSGGLSSYNEQFF. The CDR3 DNA follows: TGCAGCCTGACTAGCGGGGGCCTGAGCTCCTACAATGAGCAGTTCTTC. V gene TRBV29-1 combines with J gene TRBJ2-1, with TRBD2 matching 12 bases. The CDR3 has 16 residues. Looked up from germline, CDR1 is SQVTM and CDR2 is ANQGSEA. After removal of 8 bases from V and 0 bases from J, the junction contained 8 bases not matched to a gene.

This clonotype occurred a few times. V and J are TRBV7-9 and TRBJ2-7, with no clear D. Germline V gene data show CDR1 as SEHNR and CDR2 as FQNEAQ (reference sequence). The CDR3 covers 13 residues. V lost 1 base to trimming and J lost 2 bases, with 6 bases between them. CDR3 sequence: CASSLDRAYEQYF. As DNA, the CDR3 is TGTGCCAGCAGCTTAGACAGAGCCTACGAGCAGTACTTC. Filled out from reference TRBV7-9 and TRBJ2-7, the complete variable domain reads DTGVSQNPRHKITKRGQNVTFRCDPISEHNRLYWYRQTLGQGPEFLTYFQNEAQLEKSRLLSDRFSAERPKGSFSTLEIQRTEQGDSAMYLCASSLDRAYEQYFGPGTRLTVT.

The chain joins TRBV29-1 to TRBJ1-1; perhaps TRBD1 as D (5 bases). Per the germline V gene, CDR1 is SQVTM and CDR2 is ANQGSEA. Trimming removed 7 bases from V and 5 bases from J, with 14 bases in between. This CDR3 contains 12 residues. CDR3 residues: CSAREGETEAFF. The DNA for the CDR3 is TGCAGCGCTCGAGAAGGGGAAACTGAAGCTTTCTTT.

This sequence joins TRBV3-1 and TRBJ1-2; D is ambiguous. The CDR3 covers 14 residues. Between the trimmed V and J ends, which lost 0 bases and 5 bases, there was a span of 10 bases. Germline V lookup: CDR1 LGHDT, CDR2 YNNKEL (reference sequence). In nucleotides, the CDR3 is TGTGCCAGCAGCCAAGACCTAGGTTATTATGGCTACACCTTC. Its protein product is CASSQDLGYYGYTF.

This chain uses TRBV7-3 with TRBJ2-1, with unresolved D. The V gene lost 4 bases and the J gene lost 0 bases, with 10 bases spanning the gap. This CDR3 is 15 amino acids long. CDR1 is SGHTA, CDR2 FQGTGA, per germline. As DNA, the CDR3 is TGTGCCAGCAGCTCCGCCCTTGTCTCCTACAATGAGCAGTTCTTC. Translated: CASSSALVSYNEQFF. Full variable domain (outside the CDR3, taken from reference TRBV7-3 and TRBJ2-1): GAGVSQTPSNKVTEKGKYVELRCDPISGHTALYWYRQSLGQGPEFLIYFQGTGAADDSGLPNDRFFAVRPEGSVSTLKIQRTERGDSAVYLCASSSALVSYNEQFFGPGTRLTVL.

The V call is TRBV12-3 or TRBV12-4, the J call TRBJ2-2, with D maybe TRBD1 (6 bases). Trimming took off 5 bases at V and 3 bases at J, with 7 bases between the two ends. This CDR3 has 13 residues. The CDR3 DNA reads as TGTGCCAGCAGTCCAGGGGACACCGGGGAGCTGTTTTTT. Its translation is CASSPGDTGELFF.

The rearrangement links TRBV12-3 or TRBV12-4 to TRBJ2-7; D gene unclear. V lost 3 bases and J 0 bases, leaving 12 bases between the germline ends. The CDR3 sequence is 15 residues long. The CDR3, as DNA: TGTGCCAGCAGTTTCTCTACCGCCTCCTCCTACGAGCAGTACTTC. It translates to CASSFSTASSYEQYF.

The chain employs TRBV20-1 and TRBJ2-7; D perhaps matches TRBD2 (7 bases). The CDR3 consists of 16 residues. V lost 1 base and J lost 2, with 18 bases in between. Germline V lookup: CDR1 DFQATT, CDR2 SNEGSKA (reference sequence). The CDR3 nucleotides read TGCAGTGCTAGAGCCGGGAGGAGGGGGGGAACCTACGAGCAGTACTTC. Translation: CSARAGRRGGTYEQYF.

This sequence joins TRBV3-1 and TRBJ1-6; D is unclear. Trimming removed 0 bases from V and 6 bases from J, with 6 bases in between. This CDR3 spans 14 amino acids. Germline V lookup: CDR1 LGHDT, CDR2 YNNKEL (reference sequence). CDR3 region: CASSQENSNSPLHF. CDR3 nucleotide sequence: TGTGCCAGCAGCCAAGAGAATTCTAATTCACCCCTCCACTTT.

The J gene is TRBJ2-5, the V gene TRBV20-1; D may be TRBD2 (7 bases). Germline V gene data show CDR1 as DFQATT and CDR2 as SNEGSKA (reference sequence). Deletions cut 2 bases from V and 5 bases from J, with 15 bases between. The CDR3 contains 14 residues. Written as DNA, the CDR3 is TGCAGTGCTAGACGGGGAGGGGGGGGCGAGACCCAGTACTTC. Protein product: CSARRGGGGETQYF.

V and J are TRBV29-1 and TRBJ2-5, with D possibly matching TRBD1 (6 bases). Per germline, CDR1 SQVTM and CDR2 ANQGSEA. CDR3 length: 14 amino acids. The germline V and J ends were trimmed by 6 bases and 1 base, with 15 bases remaining between them. CDR3 coding DNA: TGCAGCGTCACACTGACAGGCCTCCAAGAGACCCAGTACTTC. Protein: CSVTLTGLQETQYF.

The chain couples TRBV28 to TRBJ2-6; D gene unclear. CDR3 length: 12 residues. Germline V lookup: CDR1 MDHEN, CDR2 SYDVKM. Trimming removed 3 bases from V and 6 bases from J, with 3 bases in between. The DNA of the CDR3 is TGTGCCAGCAGTTTTCCGGCCAACGTCCTGACTTTC. It codes for CASSFPANVLTF.

The chain uses TRBV20-1 and TRBJ2-1; TRBD1 is a possible D gene (6 bases). The CDR3 consists of 16 residues. Germline V gene sequence: CDR1 DFQATT, CDR2 SNEGSKA (reference sequence). V shed 1 base and J shed 2 bases, with 15 bases lying between them. The CDR3 spells CSARGSPRTAYNEQFF. CDR3 sequence (DNA): TGCAGTGCTAGAGGATCCCCCCGGACAGCCTACAATGAGCAGTTCTTC.